A single sample is the source of the 10 T cell receptor beta chains below, sequenced in a study of identifying expanded T cells in peripheral blood (dated by TCRdb to between 2018 and 2021). The library was produced with the immunoSEQ multiplex PCR assay. TCRdb took over this immuneACCESS table, retaining in-frame rearrangements with V and J assigned. Such tables are incomplete; in checked studies, under half of the missing clones stem from an unresolved V gene, and the remainder is unexplained. This sample gives more than 45,000 clones in total; approximately 89% of them show up just once. About 3.7% of the sample lies in the top ten. The sequenced sample was blood. These TCRs come from a person aged 18-70 years in good health.

CDR3 amino acids: CASSPLTGAQDSPLHF. Written as DNA, the CDR3 is TGTGCCAGCAGCCCGCTGACAGGGGCTCAAGATTCACCCCTCCACTTT. The rearrangement joins TRBV11-2 to TRBJ1-6, with 8 bases that match TRBD1. The junction had 11 bases not matched to a gene; V was cut back by 5 bases and J by 8 bases. CDR1 SGHAT and CDR2 FQNNGV come from the germline V gene. This CDR3 has 16 residues.

This chain connects TRBV7-2 to TRBJ1-2; no definite D call. CDR3 length: 14 amino acids. Germline-derived CDR1 and CDR2 are SGHTA and FQGNSA. The germline V and J ends were trimmed by 5 bases and 4 bases, with 14 bases remaining between them. This chain's CDR3 is CASSTVSQGYGYTF. CDR3 nucleotide sequence: TGTGCCAGCAGCACCGTGTCCCAAGGCTATGGCTACACCTTC.

This rearrangement joins TRBV7-8 to TRBJ2-6; D uncertain. Deletions cut 5 bases from V and 0 bases from J, with 11 bases between. CDR1 and CDR2 from the germline V gene are SGHVS and FQNEAQ. CDR3 size: 16 residues. CDR3 DNA: TGTGCCAGCAGCCGAAATTGGGACTCTGGGGCCAACGTCCTGACTTTC. This codes for CASSRNWDSGANVLTF.

The J gene is TRBJ2-7, the V gene TRBV25-1; the D call may be TRBD1 or TRBD2 (5 bases each). Germline CDR1 MGHDK, CDR2 SYGVNS. The V gene lost 6 bases and the J gene lost 1 base, with 10 bases spanning the gap. The CDR3 is made up of 13 amino acids. The CDR3 sequence: CASRGTESYEQYF. CDR3 nucleotides: TGTGCCAGCAGAGGGACGGAATCCTACGAGCAGTACTTC.

The chain links TRBV13 to TRBJ2-5; 8 positions agree with TRBD1. V lost 1 base to trimming and J lost 2 bases; unmatched junction nucleotides: 0. This CDR3 spans 14 amino acids. Germline values: CDR1 PRHDT, CDR2 FYEKMQ (reference sequence). CDR3: CASSLDRGQETQYF. The CDR3 DNA reads TGTGCCAGCAGCTTAGACAGGGGGCAAGAGACCCAGTACTTC.

This chain joins TRBV11-2 and TRBJ2-7, with D possibly called TRBD1 or TRBD2 (5 bases each). The CDR3 is 17 residues long. V lost 5 bases and J lost 0, with 20 bases in between. Germline V gene sequence: CDR1 SGHAT, CDR2 FQNNGV. CDR3 residues: CASSPGTGRGDSYEQYF. In nucleotides, the CDR3 is TGTGCCAGCAGCCCCGGGACGGGCCGAGGGGACTCCTACGAGCAGTACTTC.

This chain connects TRBV11-3 to TRBJ2-7; tentatively, D is TRBD2 (6 bases). Trimming removed 2 bases from V and 4 bases from J, with 15 bases in between. CDR1 SGHNT and CDR2 YENEEA come from the germline V gene. The CDR3 spans 15 residues. CDR3 DNA sequence: TGTGCCAGCAGCTTATTTTCGGGGGAGAGGTACGAGCAGTACTTC. Translated, it gives CASSLFSGERYEQYF.

The CDR3 region is CASSQASTAQYF. Here the CDR3 DNA reads TGTGCCAGCAGCCAGGCTAGTACGGCGCAGTATTTT. This chain links TRBV14 with TRBJ2-3; D call uncertain. V was pared by 3 bases and J by 10 bases, with 11 bases between. The CDR3 is 12 amino acids. Germline values: CDR1 SGHDN, CDR2 FVKESK.

The gene calls are TRBV28 and TRBJ1-6, with D maybe TRBD1 (5 bases). The CDR3 runs 15 residues. Germline CDR1 reads MDHEN; CDR2 reads SYDVKM. Trimming took 3 bases from V and 9 from J, leaving 15 bases between them. This CDR3 is CASSLDGTLGSPLHF. DNA of the CDR3: TGTGCCAGCAGTTTGGACGGGACCTTAGGTTCACCCCTCCACTTT.

The V call is TRBV11-2, the J call TRBJ2-3; 13 positions agree with TRBD2. This CDR3 has 18 residues. Germline V gene lookup returns CDR1 SGHAT and CDR2 FQNNGV. V dropped 5 bases and J dropped 5; count of bases not matched to a gene: 13. The CDR3 spells CASSLSSGTSGNQDTQYF. In DNA form, the CDR3 reads TGTGCCAGCAGCCTATCATCAGGGACTAGCGGGAATCAAGATACGCAGTATTTT.